The clone carrying this T cell receptor (beta chain) has ten or more counts. Its antigen is not known. The sample is drawn from a study of human T cells and chemical hapten exposure. The wider study: Patients additionally received therapeutic doses of diphenylcyclopropenone on the scalp once a week, and this continued throughout the approximately 25-week study. Study-wide results and caveats: Each of the donors had alopecia, so their immune responses may not resemble those of healthy people. No change in TCRs above 1 in 1000 frequency was produced by DPC sensitization.

In the authors' workflow: TCRs per sample had a median of around 100,000 and ranged from roughly 20,000 to 700,000. TCRdb ran MiXCR on the RACE reads and lists one entry per CDR3 protein. The V and J calls reflect TCRdb's pipeline rather than the authors' work. The table records tens of thousands of distinct CDR3 sequences, about a tenth of them present only once. CDR3 length equals 12 residues. Germline CDR1 reads MDHEN; CDR2 reads SYDVKM. Trimming left V 1 base short and J 4 bases short, with 3 bases between. As to time point: pre-sensitization, week 0. The treatment is: therapeutic diphenylcyclopropenone sensitization with weekly scalp DPC. The authors extracted total RNA from unfractionated whole blood.

This TCR was recovered from a man in his forties or fifties with alopecia areata. Some clones in this sample may be carry-over from other donors' samples. The sample was whole blood, taken in connection with sensitization to the hapten diphenylcyclopropenone (DPC). The chain couples TRBV28 to TRBJ2-3; D is unresolved. CDR3 protein: CASSLLSDTQYF. For the CDR3, the DNA is TGTGCCAGCAGTTTATTGTCAGATACGCAGTATTTT.